This T cell receptor (beta chain) was documented in a study of T cell responses to AZD1222 COVID-19 vaccine. For this clone: Its target is unknown.

Study-wide results and limits: The breadth and depth of Spike-specific TCRs increased once two AZD1222 doses had been given.

Produced via immunoSEQ multiplex PCR; TCRdb's table is partial and in-frame only. The table has 95,000 to 110,000 clones, around nine tenths seen once. The receptor was isolated from an adult who received the MenACWY meningococcal vaccine as a control. The sample consisted of peripheral blood, taken 28 days after the second dose of the MenACWY control vaccine.

The CDR3 loop is CASSSTRTVFYEQYF. DNA of the CDR3: TGTGCCAGCAGCTCTACCCGGACTGTCTTCTACGAGCAGTACTTC. This sequence joins TRBV11-2 and TRBJ2-7; tentatively, D is TRBD2 (5 bases). Trimming removed 4 bases at V and 3 bases at J, with 16 bases between. There are 15 residues in the CDR3. The germline V gene encodes CDR1 SGHAT and CDR2 FQNNGV.